The T cell receptor beta chain described here comes from a study of post-analysis software for immune sequencing data. At the level of the study: Disease trajectories encompassed relapsing-remitting, secondary progressive and progressive-relapsing multiple sclerosis.

General study results and limits: Patients with multiple sclerosis recorded significantly lower normalized Chao1 diversity than controls, the study found. The five TRBV segments detected at higher frequency in patients than in controls included TRBV5-6, TRBV5-1 and TRBV20-1.

Trimming took off 3 bases at V and 4 bases at J, with 17 bases between the two ends. The CDR3 covers 16 residues. Germline V gene sequence: CDR1 KGHDR, CDR2 SFDVKD. Unique molecular identifiers were present in the TCR beta cDNA libraries. Yield was some 540,000 cDNA molecules from approximately 0.91 to 9.4 million T cells. TCRdb re-derived calls from the PCR reads in MiXCR, one entry per CDR3 protein. Here the sample spans about 540,000 distinct CDR3 sequences, roughly 34% being singletons. A remark on this clonotype: Antigen specificity is unknown.

The source of this sequence is a girl under 18 with multiple sclerosis. V is TRBV24-1 and J is TRBJ2-5; maybe TRBD1 (5 bases). Material: blood. As DNA, the CDR3 is TGTGCCACCAGTGATCGATCTAGGGGCCTCGGAGAGACCCAGTACTTC. Translation: CATSDRSRGLGETQYF.